The 5 T cell receptor beta chains below all came from one sample that was sequenced in a study of blood T cell repertoires in COVID-19. TCRdb keeps only in-frame clones here, not all; method: immunoSEQ multiplex PCR. The sample holds tens of thousands of clones; more than 70% are singletons and the top ten take around 3.9%. Sequenced material: peripheral blood. Source of these receptors: a man between 65 and 80 years old with acute or convalescent COVID-19.

This chain joins TRBV11-2 and TRBJ2-7, with 8 nucleotides matching TRBD2. V gave up 5 bases and J gave up 1 base; unmatched junction bases: 10. Per germline, CDR1 SGHAT and CDR2 FQNNGV. The CDR3 is 16 amino acids. The CDR3 spells CASSPSGGRGSYEQYF. CDR3 DNA sequence: TGTGCCAGCAGCCCCTCGGGGGGGCGGGGATCCTACGAGCAGTACTTC.

The CDR3 DNA sequence: TGTGCCAGTAGTGGAGTGATTTGGAGCAATCAGCCCCAGCATTTT. Protein product: CASSGVIWSNQPQHF. This chain joins TRBV19 and TRBJ1-5; D ambiguous. Trimming removed 5 bases from V and 1 base from J, with 12 bases in between. CDR1 and CDR2 from the germline V gene are LNHDA and SQIVND (reference sequence). The CDR3 runs to 15 residues.

The gene calls are TRBV4-3 and TRBJ2-7, with D hard to call. Germline V gene data show CDR1 as LGHNA and CDR2 as YSLEER. V was shortened by 1 base and J by 0 bases, with 4 bases between the two germline ends. This CDR3 has 13 amino acids. The CDR3 nucleotides read TGCGCCAGCAGCCAAGCAATCTCCTACGAGCAGTACTTC. Translating gives CASSQAISYEQYF.

This clone was found once. J is TRBJ2-3 and V is TRBV7-2, with a weak D call TRBD2 (7 bases). This CDR3 has 15 amino acids. Trimming removed 3 bases from V and 6 bases from J, with 16 bases in between. Germline CDR1 SGHTA, CDR2 FQGNSA. The CDR3 loop is CASSFGGGLRDTQYF. The CDR3 DNA reads as TGTGCCAGCAGCTTTGGGGGGGGGCTTCGCGATACGCAGTATTTT.

V and J are TRBV28 and TRBJ1-5, with 7 bases fitting TRBD1. This CDR3 has 14 residues. V shed 3 bases and J 7 bases; nucleotides not matched to a gene: 6. Germline CDR1 and CDR2: MDHEN and SYDVKM. CDR3 coding DNA: TGTGCCAGCAGTTTGGAGACAGGGCCCCAGCCCCAGCATTTT. Translation: CASSLETGPQPQHF.